The following is a TCR beta chain sequence with its context. The data are from a study of T cell changes during pregnancy in multiple sclerosis. The CDR3 covers 18 residues. V was pared by 1 base and J by 1 base, with 10 bases of the junction left unmatched. Germline CDR1 MGHDK, CDR2 SYGVNS. Repertoires were generated with immunoSEQ multiplex PCR, while TCRdb's copy carries only in-frame clones and drops some. Of some 31,000 clones detected, 89% appear once; the ten largest clones hold 5.5% to 8%. The chain links TRBV25-1 to TRBJ1-3; TRBD1 matches 7 bases. This TCR was sampled from a female donor with multiple sclerosis, enrolled in a pregnancy study. Material: CD8+ T cells from peripheral blood mononuclear cells, obtained in the second trimester of pregnancy. CDR3: CASSESPDRPFSGNTIYF. The CDR3 region has the DNA TGTGCCAGCAGTGAATCTCCGGACAGGCCTTTTTCTGGAAACACCATATATTTT. Filled out from reference TRBV25-1 and TRBJ1-3, the complete variable domain reads EADIYQTPRYLVIGTGKKITLECSQTMGHDKMYWYQQDPGMELHLIHYSYGVNSTEKGDLSSESTVSRIRTEHFPLTLESARPSHTSQYLCASSESPDRPFSGNTIYFGEGSWLTVV.